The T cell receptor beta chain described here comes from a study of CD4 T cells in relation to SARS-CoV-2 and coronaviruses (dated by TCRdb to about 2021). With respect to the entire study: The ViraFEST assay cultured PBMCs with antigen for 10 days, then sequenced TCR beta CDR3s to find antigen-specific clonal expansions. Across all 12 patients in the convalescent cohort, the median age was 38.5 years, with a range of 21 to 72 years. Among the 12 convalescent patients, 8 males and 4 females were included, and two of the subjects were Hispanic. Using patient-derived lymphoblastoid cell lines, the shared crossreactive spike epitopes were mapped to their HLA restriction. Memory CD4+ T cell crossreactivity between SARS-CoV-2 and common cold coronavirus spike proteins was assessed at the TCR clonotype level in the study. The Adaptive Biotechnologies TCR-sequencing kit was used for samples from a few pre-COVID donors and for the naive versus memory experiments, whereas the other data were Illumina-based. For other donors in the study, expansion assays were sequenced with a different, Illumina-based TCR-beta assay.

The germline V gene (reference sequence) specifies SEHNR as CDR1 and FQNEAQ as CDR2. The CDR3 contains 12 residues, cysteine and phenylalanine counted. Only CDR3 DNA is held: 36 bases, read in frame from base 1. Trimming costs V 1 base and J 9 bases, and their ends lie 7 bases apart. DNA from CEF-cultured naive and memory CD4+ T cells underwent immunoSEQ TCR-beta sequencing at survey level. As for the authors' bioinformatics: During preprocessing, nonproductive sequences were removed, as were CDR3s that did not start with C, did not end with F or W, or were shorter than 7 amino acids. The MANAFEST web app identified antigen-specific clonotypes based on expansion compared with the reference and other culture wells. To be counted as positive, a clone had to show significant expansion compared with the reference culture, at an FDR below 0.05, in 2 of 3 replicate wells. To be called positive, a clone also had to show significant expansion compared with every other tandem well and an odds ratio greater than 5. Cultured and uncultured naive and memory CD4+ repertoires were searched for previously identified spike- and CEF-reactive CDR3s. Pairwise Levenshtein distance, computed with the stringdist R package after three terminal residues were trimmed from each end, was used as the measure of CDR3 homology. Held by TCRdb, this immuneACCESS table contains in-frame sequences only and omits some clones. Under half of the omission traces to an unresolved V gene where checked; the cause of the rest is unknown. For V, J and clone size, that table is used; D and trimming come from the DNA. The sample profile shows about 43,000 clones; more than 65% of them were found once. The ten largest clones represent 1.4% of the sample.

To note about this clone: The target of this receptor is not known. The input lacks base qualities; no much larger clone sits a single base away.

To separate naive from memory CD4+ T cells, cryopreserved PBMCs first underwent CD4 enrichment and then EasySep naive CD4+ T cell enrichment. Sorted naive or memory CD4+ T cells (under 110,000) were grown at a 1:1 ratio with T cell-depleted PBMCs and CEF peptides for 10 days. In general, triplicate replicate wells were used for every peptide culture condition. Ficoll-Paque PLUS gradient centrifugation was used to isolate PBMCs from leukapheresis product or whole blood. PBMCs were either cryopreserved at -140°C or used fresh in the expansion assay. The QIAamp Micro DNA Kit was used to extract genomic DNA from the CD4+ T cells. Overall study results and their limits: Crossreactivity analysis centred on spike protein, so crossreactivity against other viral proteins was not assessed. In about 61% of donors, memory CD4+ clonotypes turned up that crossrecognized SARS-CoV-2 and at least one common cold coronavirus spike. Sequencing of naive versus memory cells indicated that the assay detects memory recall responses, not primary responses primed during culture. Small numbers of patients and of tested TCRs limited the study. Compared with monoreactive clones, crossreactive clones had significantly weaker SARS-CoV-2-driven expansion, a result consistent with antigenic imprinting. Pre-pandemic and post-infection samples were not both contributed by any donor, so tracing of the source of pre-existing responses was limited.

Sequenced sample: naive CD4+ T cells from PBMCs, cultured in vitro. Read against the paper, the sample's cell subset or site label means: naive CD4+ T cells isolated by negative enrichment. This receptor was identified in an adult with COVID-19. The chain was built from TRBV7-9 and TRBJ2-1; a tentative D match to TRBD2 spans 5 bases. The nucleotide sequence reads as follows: TGTGCCAGCAGCTTAGTTGGACTTGAGCAGTTCTTC. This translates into CASSLVGLEQFF.